This T cell receptor (beta chain) was found in a study of blood T cell repertoires in COVID-19. Germline CDR1 is SGHRS and CDR2 is YFSETQ. The CDR3 consists of 15 residues. After removal of 6 bases from V and 5 bases from J, the junction contained 14 bases not matched to a gene. Sequencing was performed with immunoSEQ multiplex PCR; in TCRdb, only in-frame clones are kept and a portion is missing. The table has roughly 18,000 clones, approximately 91% seen once; the top ten hold 15% to 20%. What was sequenced was peripheral blood. This receptor was taken from a human donor in a cohort sampled during active COVID-19. V usage is TRBV5-1 and J usage is TRBJ2-7, with 7 bases that match TRBD2. For the CDR3, the DNA is TGCGCCAGCAAAGACACTGGTGGGACTACCGACGAGCAGTACTTC. Translating gives CASKDTGGTTDEQYF.